The 16 T cell receptor beta chains below come from one sample, sequenced in a study of graft-versus-host responses after intestinal transplantation. The data were produced by immunoSEQ multiplex PCR, yet TCRdb's version contains in-frame clones alone and is incomplete. The table includes about 97,000 clones, around 90% detected once. Sequenced here: PBMCs, sampled roughly 450 days after intestinal transplant. The receptors were sampled from a human patient who received an intestinal transplant, so some T cells may come from the graft donor.

CDR3 residues: CASSYTKGRPQHF. In DNA form, the CDR3 reads TGTGCCAGCAGTTACACAAAGGGGCGGCCCCAGCATTTT. The chain employs TRBV6-6 and TRBJ1-5, with D possibly TRBD1 on 5 matching bases. Trimming removed 2 bases at V and 9 bases at J, with 11 bases between. The germline gives CDR1 MNHNY, CDR2 SVGAGI (reference sequence). The CDR3 totals 13 residues.

The chain couples TRBV4-2 to TRBJ2-7; no clear D gene. V was shortened by 0 bases and J by 1 base, with 7 bases between the two germline ends. The CDR3 totals 14 residues. Germline-derived CDR1 and CDR2 are LGHNA and YNFKEQ. This CDR3 is CASSQEPQSYEQYF. The CDR3 nucleotides are TGTGCCAGCAGCCAAGAGCCACAGTCCTACGAGCAGTACTTC.

This chain connects TRBV21-1 to TRBJ2-2. TRBV21-1 is an annotated pseudogene. The CDR3 loop spans 12 amino acids. CDR3 residues: CAPKGGFGELFF. DNA of the CDR3: TGTGCCCCCAAGGGGGGATTCGGGGAGCTGTTTTTT.

This sequence joins TRBV11-2 and TRBJ1-2, with D unclear. The CDR3 is 14 amino acids. Trimming removed 1 base at V and 2 bases at J, with 8 bases between. In germline, CDR1 is SGHAT, CDR2 FQNNGV. This CDR3 is CASSLVVGNYGYTF. CDR3 nucleotide sequence: TGTGCCAGCAGCTTAGTGGTCGGGAACTATGGCTACACCTTC.

The chain couples TRBV15 to TRBJ1-2, with D tentatively TRBD1 (6 bases). The CDR3 is 14 residues long. Per the germline V gene, CDR1 is LNHNV and CDR2 is YYDKDF (reference sequence). Trimming left V 4 bases short and J 4 bases short, with 13 bases between. The CDR3 DNA is TGTGCCACCAGCATCGAGGACAGATTCTATGGCTACACCTTC. This codes for CATSIEDRFYGYTF. The variable domain in full, with the rest retrieved from reference TRBV15 and TRBJ1-2, is DAMVIQNPRYQVTQFGKPVTLSCSQTLNHNVMYWYQQKSSQAPKLLFHYYDKDFNNEADTPDNFQSRRPNTSFCFLDIRSPGLGDTAMYLCATSIEDRFYGYTFGSGTRLTVV.

The chain carries TRBV14 and TRBJ1-1; the D is unclear. Germline V gene sequence: CDR1 SGHDN, CDR2 FVKESK. The CDR3 has 12 amino acids. V dropped 3 bases and J dropped 7 bases, with 9 bases sitting between them. The CDR3 coding sequence is TGTGCCAGCAGCCAGGCAGGATTTGAAGCTTTCTTT. Protein sequence: CASSQAGFEAFF.

The V and J genes are TRBV2 and TRBJ1-1; D gene uncertain. Trimming took 5 bases from V and 3 from J, leaving 10 bases between them. The CDR3 is 13 residues long. In germline, CDR1 is SNHLY, CDR2 FYNNEI. In DNA form, the CDR3 reads TGTGCCAGCAGTTACCAGAGGGACACTGAAGCTTTCTTT. Amino acids: CASSYQRDTEAFF.

V is TRBV10-3 and J is TRBJ1-5, with 7 bases that match TRBD1. With V trimmed by 6 bases and J by 2 bases, 4 bases remained unmatched. There are 14 residues in the CDR3. Per the germline V gene, CDR1 is ENHRY and CDR2 is SYGVKD. CDR3 in amino acids: CAISAGTGNQPQHF. The CDR3 nucleotides read TGTGCCATCAGCGCCGGGACAGGCAATCAGCCCCAGCATTTT.

The rearrangement uses TRBV5-4 and TRBJ2-7; D perhaps matches TRBD1 (7 bases). CDR1 and CDR2 (germline): SGHNT, YYREEE (reference sequence). The V and J ends lost 5 bases and 1 base respectively, with 16 bases between them. This CDR3 has 15 residues. In nucleotides, the CDR3 is TGTGCCAGCAGACACCAGGGGGGAGCGTCCTACGAGCAGTACTTC. It translates to CASRHQGGASYEQYF. Variable domain in full (rest from reference TRBV5-4 and TRBJ2-7): ETGVTQSPTHLIKTRGQQVTLRCSSQSGHNTVSWYQQALGQGPQFIFQYYREEENGRGNFPPRFSGLQFPNYSSELNVNALELDDSALYLCASRHQGGASYEQYFGPGTRLTVT.

The chain links TRBV29-1 to TRBJ1-1; D gene ambiguous. The CDR3 spans 12 residues. The germline V and J ends were trimmed by 1 base and 3 bases, with 6 bases remaining between them. Per the germline V gene, CDR1 is SQVTM and CDR2 is ANQGSEA. The CDR3 DNA is TGCAGCGTTGAAGTGGGATACACTGAAGCTTTCTTT. Amino acids: CSVEVGYTEAFF. The entire variable domain, with the rest obtained from reference TRBV29-1 and TRBJ1-1, is as follows: SAVISQKPSRDICQRGTSLTIQCQVDSQVTMMFWYRQQPGQSLTLIATANQGSEATYESGFVIDKFPISRPNLTFSTLTVSNMSPEDSSIYLCSVEVGYTEAFFGQGTRLTVV.

V is TRBV6-5 and J is TRBJ2-2, with 8 bases matching TRBD2. V shed 7 bases and J 10 bases; nucleotides not matched to a gene: 8. The CDR3 sequence is 13 residues long. Per the germline V gene, CDR1 is MNHEY and CDR2 is SVGAGI. The DNA of the CDR3 is TGTGCCAGCACCCGGGGGGGCGGTGAGGAGCTGTTTTTT. It is translated as CASTRGGGEELFF.

V and J are TRBV19 and TRBJ1-2; TRBD1 aligns across 7 bases. There are 15 residues in the CDR3. V lost 3 bases to trimming and J lost 1 base; unmatched junction nucleotides: 5. Germline values: CDR1 LNHDA, CDR2 SQIVND (reference sequence). CDR3 residues: CASSIWDRLNYGYTF. CDR3 DNA sequence: TGTGCCAGTAGTATTTGGGACAGACTTAACTATGGCTACACCTTC.

Details on this clone: The same CDR3 can be traced to other DNA sequences in this sample. The chain recombines TRBV25-1 with TRBJ1-6; D gene ambiguous. Germline V gene sequence: CDR1 MGHDK, CDR2 SYGVNS. The V gene lost 5 bases and the J gene lost 13 bases, with 15 bases spanning the gap. The CDR3 sequence is 13 residues long. CDR3 sequence: CASSPRTAGPLHF. CDR3 nucleotide sequence: TGTGCCAGCAGTCCTCGGACCGCCGGGCCCCTCCACTTT.

In this sample, this clone turned up once. The V call is TRBV19, the J call TRBJ2-7, with unresolved D. Germline values: CDR1 LNHDA, CDR2 SQIVND (reference sequence). Trimming cost V 4 bases and J 3 bases, with 7 bases left between them. The CDR3 contains 12 residues. CDR3 residues: CASSTWGYEQYF. CDR3 nucleotide sequence: TGTGCCAGTAGTACGTGGGGCTACGAGCAGTACTTC.

This clone was detected a few times. The chain employs TRBV6-6 and TRBJ1-2, with 9 bases lining up with TRBD1. This CDR3 is built from 12 residues. Germline CDR1 and CDR2: MNHNY and SVGAGI (reference sequence). The J segment lost 8 bases and the V segment lost 4 bases, leaving 2 bases of the junction unmatched. The CDR3: CASSSDRGGYTF. CDR3 sequence (DNA): TGTGCCAGCAGTTCGGACAGGGGCGGCTACACCTTC.

V usage is TRBV7-9 and J usage is TRBJ2-5; D is ambiguous. The DNA end is a closer match to TRBJ2-7, so the J assignment may be wrong. Germline V gene lookup returns CDR1 SEHNR and CDR2 FQNEAQ (reference sequence). CDR3 length: 11 amino acids. The chain's CDR3 is CASSSSSEQYF. The CDR3 DNA follows: TGTGCCAGCAGTTCCTCATCCGAGCAGTACTTC.